The sequence of this TCR beta chain was determined in a study of T cell clonotyping in hematopoietic cell transplantation. General study points: No sorting was done, leaving CD4 and CD8 contributions mixed. Recipient TCR diversity dropped after transplant; expanded clonotypes rose from day 30 to 180. Few recipient clonotypes overlapped donors; over 95% were de novo at given depth.

Losses at the gene ends were 5 bases for V and 7 bases for J; bases not matched to a gene: 8. Germline CDR1 SEHNR, CDR2 FQNEAQ (reference sequence). CDR3 size: 15 residues. A note on this clone: The antigen is undetermined.

The repertoire was sequenced with immunoSEQ multiplex PCR; TCRdb's copy has only in-frame clones and lacks some. Here the sample spans over 8,500 clones, roughly 90% being singletons. The V and J genes are TRBV7-9 and TRBJ1-6; TRBD1 aligns across 7 bases. This material consisted of PBMCs, taken 180 days after allogeneic stem cell transplant. This TCR came from a human patient who had an allogeneic stem cell transplant, so the T cells may come from the graft donor. The donor label of this sample is uncertain. Some clones in this sample may be carry-over from other donors' samples. CDR3 DNA sequence: TGTGCCAGCAGCCCAGGGGGGGTTGGGAATTCACCCCTCCACTTT. It translates to CASSPGGVGNSPLHF.